The T cell receptor (beta chain) under discussion was sequenced for a study of molecular identifiers for immune sequencing clone quantification. The CDR3 spans 17 residues. Per the germline V gene, CDR1 is LGHNA and CDR2 is YSLEER. V lost 8 bases and J 0 bases, leaving 19 bases between the germline ends. For bulk TCR libraries, previously described methods and listed TCR primers were used. TCRdb ran MiXCR on the PCR reads and lists one entry per CDR3 protein. The sample consists of 490,000 or so distinct CDR3 sequences, around a fifth of them appearing once. The sample comprised naive CD8+ T cells from blood, with Jurkat cell RNA spiked in. Subset described: FACS-sorted CD8+CD4-CCR7+CD45RA+ naive T cells. The clonotype was recovered from a human donor in good health. Some libraries in this study had Jurkat cell RNA spiked in. V is TRBV4-3 and J is TRBJ1-4; no reliable D call. The CDR3 protein is CASGDVAPETTNEKLFF. The CDR3 DNA reads TGCGCCAGCGGCGATGTGGCACCAGAGACAACTAATGAAAAACTGTTTTTT.